The 8 T cell receptor beta chains below all came from one sample that was sequenced in a study of blood T cell repertoires in COVID-19. Sequencing used immunoSEQ multiplex PCR; TCRdb keeps in-frame clones, though not all of them. This sample carries under 250,000 clones, over 70% of them seen once, and the ten largest clones take around 25%. The sequenced sample consisted of peripheral blood. The receptors were sampled from a middle-aged man with acute or convalescent COVID-19.

V usage is TRBV7-2 and J usage is TRBJ2-3, with unresolved D. From germline, CDR1 is SGHTA and CDR2 FQGNSA. The CDR3 totals 13 residues. The V end lost 5 bases, the J end lost 2 bases, and 8 bases lay between the germline ends. The CDR3 is CASSPENTDTQYF. CDR3 DNA sequence: TGTGCCAGCAGCCCCGAGAACACAGATACGCAGTATTTT. Variable domain in full (rest from reference TRBV7-2 and TRBJ2-3): GAGVSQSPSNKVTEKGKDVELRCDPISGHTALYWYRQSLGQGLEFLIYFQGNSAPDKSGLPSDRFSAERTGGSVSTLTIQRTQQEDSAVYLCASSPENTDTQYFGPGTRLTVL.

The rearrangement joins TRBV5-8 to TRBJ1-5; D uncertain. V was cut by 0 bases and J by 5 bases, with 6 bases left in between. Per germline, CDR1 SGHTS and CDR2 YDEGEE. The CDR3 runs to 13 residues. In nucleotides, the CDR3 is TGTGCCAGCAGCTTGGTTCGTTATCAGCCCCAGCATTTT. This codes for CASSLVRYQPQHF.

A few counts support this clone. The gene calls are TRBV5-1 and TRBJ1-4, with a tentative D call TRBD1 (5 bases). The CDR3 length is 17 residues. The ends were cut back, 0 bases at V and 2 bases at J, with 14 bases in the middle. Germline CDR1 and CDR2: SGHRS and YFSETQ. The CDR3 DNA follows: TGCGCCAGCAGCTTGGCAGGCTTCAGGGCGACTAATGAAAAACTGTTTTTT. Translation gives CASSLAGFRATNEKLFF.

This chain connects TRBV5-5 to TRBJ2-7; tentatively, D is TRBD2 (6 bases). This CDR3 region has 16 residues. V was shortened by 3 bases and J by 3 bases, with 19 bases between the two germline ends. CDR1 SGHKS and CDR2 YYEKEE come from the germline V gene (reference sequence). CDR3 loop: CASSSAPGGGFYEQYF. CDR3 sequence (DNA): TGTGCCAGCAGCTCTGCTCCTGGGGGAGGATTCTACGAGCAGTACTTC. The entire variable domain, with the rest obtained from reference TRBV5-5 and TRBJ2-7, is as follows: DAGVTQSPTHLIKTRGQQVTLRCSPISGHKSVSWYQQVLGQGPQFIFQYYEKEERGRGNFPDRFSARQFPNYSSELNVNALLLGDSALYLCASSSAPGGGFYEQYFGPGTRLTVT.

This chain uses TRBV19 with TRBJ2-2; 8 bases match TRBD2. With V trimmed by 4 bases and J by 4 bases, 14 bases remained unmatched. This CDR3 is built from 18 residues. Germline lookup yields CDR1 LNHDA and CDR2 SQIVND (reference sequence). CDR3 loop: CASSSELAAEPGTGELFF. The DNA for the CDR3 is TGTGCCAGTAGTAGCGAACTAGCGGCTGAACCGGGCACCGGGGAGCTGTTTTTT.

The chain is built from TRBV10-1 and TRBJ2-1, with 10 bases identical to TRBD2. CDR3 length: 15 amino acids. V shed 0 bases, J shed 6 bases, and the junction held 2 bases outside the gene matches. Germline CDR1 reads WNHNN; CDR2 reads SYGVQD (reference sequence). The CDR3: CASSESGTSANEQFF. The CDR3 nucleotides are TGCGCCAGCAGTGAGTCCGGGACTAGCGCCAATGAGCAGTTCTTC.

This clone was picked up one time. The genes are TRBV29-1 and TRBJ2-7; 7 bases agree with TRBD1. Looked up from germline, CDR1 is SQVTM and CDR2 is ANQGSEA. V was pared by 1 base and J by 0 bases, with 3 bases of the junction left unmatched. The CDR3 covers 14 residues. The CDR3 here is CSVEVRDSSYEQYF. The CDR3 nucleotides are TGCAGCGTTGAAGTTCGGGACAGCTCCTACGAGCAGTACTTC.

The genes are TRBV10-2 and TRBJ1-1, with D uncertain. In germline, CDR1 is WSHSY, CDR2 SAAADI. CDR3 length equals 13 residues. Trimming left V 7 bases short and J 7 bases short, with 16 bases between. The CDR3 DNA reads as TGCGCCAGCATACCCCAAGTAGGACTTGAAGCTTTCTTT. Translating gives CASIPQVGLEAFF.